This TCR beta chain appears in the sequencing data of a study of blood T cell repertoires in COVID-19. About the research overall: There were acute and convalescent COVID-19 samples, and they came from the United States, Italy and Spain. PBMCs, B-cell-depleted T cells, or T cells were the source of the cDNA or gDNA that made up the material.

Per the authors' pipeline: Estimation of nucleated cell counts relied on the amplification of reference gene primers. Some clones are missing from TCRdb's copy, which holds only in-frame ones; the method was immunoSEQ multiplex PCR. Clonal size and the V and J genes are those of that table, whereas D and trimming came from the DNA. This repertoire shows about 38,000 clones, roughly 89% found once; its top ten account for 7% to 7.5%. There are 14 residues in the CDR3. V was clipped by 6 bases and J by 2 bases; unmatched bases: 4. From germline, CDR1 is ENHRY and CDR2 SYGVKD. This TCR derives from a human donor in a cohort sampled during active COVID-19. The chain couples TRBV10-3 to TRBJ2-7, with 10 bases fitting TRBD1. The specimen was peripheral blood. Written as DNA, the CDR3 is TGTGCCATCAGCCGGGACAGGGGAACCTACGAGCAGTACTTC. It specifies CAISRDRGTYEQYF.